The sequence of this T cell receptor (beta chain) was determined in a study of blood T cell repertoires in COVID-19. As for the study in general: Sources were T cells, B-cell-depleted T cells, or PBMCs; the material itself was cDNA or gDNA.

TCRdb's table, derived via immunoSEQ multiplex PCR, lists solely in-frame clones and lacks some. Of some 83,000 clones in the sample, roughly four fifths are singletons; the top ten hold just over 20%. The CDR3 contains 14 residues. Germline CDR1 and CDR2: SNHLY and FYNNEI. The V end lost 9 bases, the J end lost 1 base, and 13 bases lay between the germline ends. The sequenced sample was peripheral blood. This TCR derives from a human donor in a cohort sampled during active COVID-19. The chain recombines TRBV2 with TRBJ1-5; no reliable D call. CDR3 residues: CASGNWRSNQPQHF. CDR3 DNA sequence: TGTGCCAGTGGGAACTGGAGGAGCAATCAGCCCCAGCATTTT.